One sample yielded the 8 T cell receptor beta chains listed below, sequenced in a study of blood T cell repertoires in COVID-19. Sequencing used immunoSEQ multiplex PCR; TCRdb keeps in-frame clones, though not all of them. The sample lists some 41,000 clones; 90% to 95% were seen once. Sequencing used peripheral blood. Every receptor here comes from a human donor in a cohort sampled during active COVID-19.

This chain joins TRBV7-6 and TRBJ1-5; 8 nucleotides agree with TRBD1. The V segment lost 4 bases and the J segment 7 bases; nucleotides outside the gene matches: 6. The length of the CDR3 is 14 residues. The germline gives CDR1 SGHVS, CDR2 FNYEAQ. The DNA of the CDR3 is TGTGCCAGCAGCTCTACAGGGGGGAAACAGCCCCAGCATTTT. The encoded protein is CASSSTGGKQPQHF. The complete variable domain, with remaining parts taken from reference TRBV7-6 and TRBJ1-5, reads GAGVSQSPRYKVTKRGQDVALRCDPISGHVSLYWYRQALGQGPEFLTYFNYEAQQDKSGLPNDRFSAERPEGSISTLTIQRTEQRDSAMYRCASSSTGGKQPQHFGDGTRLSIL.

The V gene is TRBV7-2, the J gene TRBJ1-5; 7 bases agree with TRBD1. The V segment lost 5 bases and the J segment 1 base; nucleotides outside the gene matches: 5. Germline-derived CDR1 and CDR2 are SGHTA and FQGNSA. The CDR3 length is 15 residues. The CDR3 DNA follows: TGTGCCAGCAGCGGGATGACAGGGAGCAATCAGCCCCAGCATTTT. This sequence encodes CASSGMTGSNQPQHF.

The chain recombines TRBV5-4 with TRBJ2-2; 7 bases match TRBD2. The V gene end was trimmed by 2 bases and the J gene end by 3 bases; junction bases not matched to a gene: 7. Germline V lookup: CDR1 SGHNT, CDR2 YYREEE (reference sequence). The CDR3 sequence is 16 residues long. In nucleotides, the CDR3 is TGTGCCAGCAGCTTCTATTTGGGGGGGGACACCGGGGAGCTGTTTTTT. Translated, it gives CASSFYLGGDTGELFF.

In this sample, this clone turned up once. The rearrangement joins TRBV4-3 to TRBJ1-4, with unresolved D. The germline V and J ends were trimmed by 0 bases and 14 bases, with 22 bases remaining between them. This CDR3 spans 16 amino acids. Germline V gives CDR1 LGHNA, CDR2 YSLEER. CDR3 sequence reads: CASSQDGQRLPARLFF. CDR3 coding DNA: TGCGCCAGCAGCCAAGATGGTCAACGGTTGCCGGCGAGGCTGTTTTTT.

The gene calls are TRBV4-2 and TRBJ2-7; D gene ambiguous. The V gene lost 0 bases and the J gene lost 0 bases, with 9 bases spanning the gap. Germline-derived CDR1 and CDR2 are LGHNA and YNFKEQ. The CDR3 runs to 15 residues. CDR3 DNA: TGTGCCAGCAGCCAAGATCAGCGTAACTCCTACGAGCAGTACTTC. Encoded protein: CASSQDQRNSYEQYF.

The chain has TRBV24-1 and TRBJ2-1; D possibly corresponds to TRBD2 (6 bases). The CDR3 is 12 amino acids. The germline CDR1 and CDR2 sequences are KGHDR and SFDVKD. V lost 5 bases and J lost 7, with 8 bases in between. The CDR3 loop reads CATSVGGNEQFF. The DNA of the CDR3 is TGTGCCACCAGTGTTGGGGGGAATGAGCAGTTCTTC.

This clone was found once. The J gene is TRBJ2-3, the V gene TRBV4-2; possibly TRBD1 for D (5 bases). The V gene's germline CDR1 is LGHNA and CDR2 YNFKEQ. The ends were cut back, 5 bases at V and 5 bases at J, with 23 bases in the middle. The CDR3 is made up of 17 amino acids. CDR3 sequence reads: CASSTLSVGAQRDTQYF. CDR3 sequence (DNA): TGTGCCAGCAGCACCCTAAGCGTAGGGGCACAACGAGATACGCAGTATTTT.

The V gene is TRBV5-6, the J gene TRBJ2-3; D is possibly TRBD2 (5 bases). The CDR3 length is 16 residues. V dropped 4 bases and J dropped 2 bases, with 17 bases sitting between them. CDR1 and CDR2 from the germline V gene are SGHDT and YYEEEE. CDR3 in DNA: TGTGCCAGCAGCCCCCTTACGGCGAGGGCCACAGATACGCAGTATTTT. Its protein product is CASSPLTARATDTQYF.